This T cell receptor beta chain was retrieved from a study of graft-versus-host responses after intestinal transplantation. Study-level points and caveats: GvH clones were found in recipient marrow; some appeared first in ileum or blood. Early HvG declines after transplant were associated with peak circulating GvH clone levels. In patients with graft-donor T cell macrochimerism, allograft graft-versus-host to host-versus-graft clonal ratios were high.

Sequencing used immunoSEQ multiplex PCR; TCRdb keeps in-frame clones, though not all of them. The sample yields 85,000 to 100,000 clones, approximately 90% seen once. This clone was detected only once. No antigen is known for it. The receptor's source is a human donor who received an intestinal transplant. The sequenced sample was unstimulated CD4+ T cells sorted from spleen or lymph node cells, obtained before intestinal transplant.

CDR3 bases: TGTGCCAGTAGCCGCTTATGGCCCTCGTTAACGGGTCCTGACATTCAGTACTTC. This codes for CASSRLWPSLTGPDIQYF. The V and J genes are TRBV19 and TRBJ2-4; no clear D gene. The V and J ends lost 6 bases and 8 bases respectively, with 29 bases between them. Germline loops: CDR1 LNHDA, CDR2 SQIVND (reference sequence). CDR3 size: 18 residues.